The 23 T cell receptor beta chains presented below share a single source sample, sequenced in a study of Graves' ophthalmopathy and Graves' hyperthyroidism. The authors amplified TCR beta CDR3 regions from RNA transcripts. HTBI primers primed a first-round RT-PCR, and a second-round multiplex PCR followed. TCRdb re-called the multiplex PCR reads with MiXCR, one entry per CDR3 protein. This table holds hundreds of thousands of distinct CDR3 sequences, 40% found once. The material sequenced was peripheral blood. The receptors stem from an adult man with Graves' ophthalmopathy.

In this sample, this clonotype turned up many times. The chain recombines TRBV24-1 with TRBJ2-2; D perhaps matches TRBD2 (5 bases). This CDR3 contains 13 residues. Trimming shortened V by 5 bases and J by 6 bases, and 9 bases separated the two germline ends. Germline V CDR1 and CDR2: KGHDR, SFDVKD. The chain's CDR3 is CATSVKGAGELFF. The DNA of the CDR3 is TGTGCCACCAGTGTAAAGGGAGCCGGGGAGCTGTTTTTT.

This clonotype was found many times. CDR3 sequence: CATSRTGANTGELFF. The DNA of the CDR3 is TGTGCCACCAGCAGGACAGGGGCCAACACCGGGGAGCTGTTTTTT. V usage is TRBV15 and J usage is TRBJ2-2; 8 bases fit TRBD1. The CDR3 loop spans 15 amino acids. Losses at the gene ends were 3 bases for V and 2 bases for J; bases not matched to a gene: 2. CDR1 LNHNV and CDR2 YYDKDF come from the germline V gene (reference sequence).

The gene calls are TRBV29-1 and TRBJ2-6, with a possible D match to TRBD1 (6 bases). The CDR3 extends over 16 amino acids. V lost 4 bases and J lost 2, with 15 bases in between. In germline, CDR1 is SQVTM, CDR2 ANQGSEA. The CDR3 nucleotides read TGCAGCGTTGGGGAGCAGGGGATCACTGGGGCCAACGTCCTGACTTTC. This translates into CSVGEQGITGANVLTF.

Concerning this clonotype itself: Possible read error: a much larger clone is one base away. The V call is TRBV25-1, the J call TRBJ2-2; D may correspond to TRBD1 or TRBD2 (5 bases each). Germline values: CDR1 MGHDK, CDR2 SYGVNS. The CDR3 covers 15 residues. The CDR3 loop reads CASSEASGNTGELLF. The CDR3 DNA is TGTGCCAGCAGTGAGGCTTCAGGGAACACCGGGGAGCTGCTTTTT.

The chain joins TRBV10-3 to TRBJ1-2; 10 positions match TRBD1. Losses at the gene ends were 8 bases for V and 3 bases for J; bases not matched to a gene: 9. CDR3 length: 15 residues. CDR1 ENHRY and CDR2 SYGVKD come from the germline V gene. The CDR3 DNA reads TGTGCCATCGGCCCGGCAGGGACAGGGGACTATGGCTACACCTTC. Amino acid sequence: CAIGPAGTGDYGYTF.

This sequence joins TRBV20-1 and TRBJ1-5, with 11 bases lining up with TRBD1. The V segment lost 5 bases and the J segment 3 bases; nucleotides outside the gene matches: 9. CDR1 is DFQATT, CDR2 SNEGSKA, per germline (reference sequence). The length of the CDR3 is 16 residues. The CDR3 region has the DNA TGCAGTGCTCCGCCGGGACAGGGGGGAGACAATCAGCCCCAGCATTTT. It specifies CSAPPGQGGDNQPQHF.

The sample holds a few counts of this clonotype. The V call is TRBV9, the J call TRBJ1-2, with TRBD1 matching over 8 bases. Germline V CDR1 and CDR2: SGDLS, YYNGEE. The CDR3 covers 16 residues. The junction had 11 bases not matched to a gene; V was cut back by 0 bases and J by 7 bases. CDR3 sequence (DNA): TGTGCCAGCAGCGTAGGAGTTGGGCAGGGGGCGCCTGGCTACACCTTC. Amino acid sequence: CASSVGVGQGAPGYTF.

There are a few counts of this clonotype. The gene calls are TRBV29-1 and TRBJ2-2, with no clear D. The germline CDR1 and CDR2 sequences are SQVTM and ANQGSEA. V lost 3 bases and J lost 4, with 9 bases in between. The CDR3 contains 13 residues. DNA for the CDR3: TGCAGCGTTGATACTGCAGGCACCGGGGAGCTGTTTTTT. Translated: CSVDTAGTGELFF.

The chain joins TRBV7-2 to TRBJ2-5, with D perhaps matching TRBD2 (5 bases). Germline CDR1 is SGHTA and CDR2 is FQGNSA. V was pared by 5 bases and J by 4 bases, with 14 bases between. The CDR3 has 14 residues. CDR3 nucleotides: TGTGCCAGCAGCGCTAGTGGTGAGGGAGAGACCCAGTACTTC. It translates to CASSASGEGETQYF. Full variable domain (remainder filled in from reference TRBV7-2 and TRBJ2-5): GAGVSQSPSNKVTEKGKDVELRCDPISGHTALYWYRQSLGQGLEFLIYFQGNSAPDKSGLPSDRFSAERTGGSVSTLTIQRTQQEDSAVYLCASSASGEGETQYFGPGTRLLVL.

This clonotype came up many times. J is TRBJ1-1 and V is TRBV14, with D perhaps TRBD1 (6 bases). This CDR3 has 12 residues. The germline V gene has CDR1 SGHDN and CDR2 FVKESK. V shed 4 bases and J shed 6 bases, with 9 bases lying between them. In DNA form, the CDR3 reads TGTGCCAGCAGCCCAGGGGCGGCTGAAGCTTTCTTT. Translated: CASSPGAAEAFF.

As to this clonotype: Sequence at one end of the junction differs from germline and may be a read error. This chain connects TRBV24-1 to TRBJ1-5; 9 bases match TRBD1. CDR1 is KGHDR and CDR2 is SFDVKD in the germline V gene. The CDR3 length is 15 residues. The chain's CDR3 is CASSPLGTGIQPQHF. CDR3 DNA sequence: TGTGCCAGCAGTCCCTTGGGGACAGGGATTCAGCCCCAGCATTTT.

This sequence joins TRBV10-3 and TRBJ2-7; 7 bases are a match to TRBD1. Germline CDR1 ENHRY, CDR2 SYGVKD. Germline trimming cut 11 bases from V and 5 bases from J; bases unmatched to any gene: 12. The CDR3 is 13 amino acids. The CDR3, as DNA: TGTGCCTCAAACACTCGACAGGGAGACGAGCAGTACTTC. The encoded protein is CASNTRQGDEQYF.

This clonotype was seen a few times. J is TRBJ1-6 and V is TRBV25-1; 10 nucleotides align to TRBD1. This CDR3 has 16 residues. Trimming took 6 bases from V and 0 from J; bases not matched to a gene: 2. Germline-derived CDR1 and CDR2 are MGHDK and SYGVNS. The CDR3 protein is CASRGQGSSYNSPLHF. DNA for the CDR3: TGTGCCAGCAGGGGACAGGGGAGCTCCTATAATTCACCCCTCCACTTT.

This sequence joins TRBV6-5 and TRBJ2-5; D possibly corresponds to TRBD1 (5 bases). The CDR3 extends over 14 amino acids. In germline, CDR1 is MNHEY, CDR2 SVGAGI. V lost 2 bases, J lost 0 bases, and 7 bases lay in between. CDR3 in amino acids: CASSYLDNQETQYF. The CDR3 bases are TGTGCCAGCAGTTACCTGGACAACCAAGAGACCCAGTACTTC.

This clonotype was seen only a few times. The junction and the germline gene differ at one end; a read error may be behind it. This rearrangement joins TRBV10-3 to TRBJ2-2; D ambiguous. Germline V gene sequence: CDR1 ENHRY, CDR2 SYGVKD. This CDR3 spans 15 amino acids. In DNA form, the CDR3 reads TGTGCCAGCAGTTACTCGTGGACGGATACCGGGGAGCTGTTTTTT. Residues: CASSYSWTDTGELFF.

Comment on this clonotype: A read error may explain this, as a much larger clone is one base away. The chain combines TRBV7-2 with TRBJ2-5, with a possible D match to TRBD2 (6 bases). The length of the CDR3 is 15 residues. V was cut by 1 base and J by 3 bases, with 12 bases left in between. Germline-derived CDR1 and CDR2 are SGHTA and FQGNSA. CDR3 loop: CASSLVVAAEETQYF. The CDR3 DNA reads TGTGCCAGCAGCTTAGTCGTAGCGGCAGAAGAGACCCAGTACTTC. Based on the CDR3 plus reference TRBV7-2 and TRBJ2-5, the full variable domain is GAGVSQSPSNKVTEKGKDVELRCDPISGHTALYWYRQSLGQGLEFLIYFQGNSAPDKSGLPSDRFSAERTGGSVSTLTIQRTQQEDSAVYLCASSLVVAAEETQYFGPGTRLLVL.

This clonotype was seen only a few times. The chain links TRBV20-1 to TRBJ2-7; 11 bases are a match to TRBD1. The CDR3 contains 13 residues. J gave up 6 bases and V 5 bases, and 6 bases lay outside the gene matches. Germline CDR1 is DFQATT and CDR2 is SNEGSKA (reference sequence). DNA for the CDR3: TGCAGTGCTTTTCGGACAGGGGGCCGCGAGCAGTACTTC. As protein: CSAFRTGGREQYF.

This clonotype was seen many times. V and J are TRBV20-1 and TRBJ2-7, with D maybe TRBD2 (6 bases). CDR1 is DFQATT, CDR2 SNEGSKA, per germline (reference sequence). The CDR3 covers 13 residues. With 6 bases removed from V and 6 bases from J, the gap between germline ends came to 18 bases. DNA of the CDR3: TGCAGTGCCAAGGGCGGGACCGACGGCGAGCAGTACTTC. This translates into CSAKGGTDGEQYF.

This clonotype occurred a few times. The rearrangement uses TRBV20-1 and TRBJ1-3; no definite D call. The germline V gene encodes CDR1 DFQATT and CDR2 SNEGSKA (reference sequence). The CDR3 is 14 amino acids. Trimming removed 0 bases at V and 0 bases at J, with 6 bases between. CDR3 DNA sequence: TGCAGTGCTAGAGATCGGAGCTCTGGAAACACCATATATTTT. It codes for CSARDRSSGNTIYF.

V and J are TRBV19 and TRBJ2-2; tentatively, D is TRBD2 (6 bases). CDR1 is LNHDA and CDR2 is SQIVND in the germline V gene (reference sequence). The CDR3 extends over 14 amino acids. Trimming left V 1 base short and J 4 bases short, with 7 bases between. Written as DNA, the CDR3 is TGTGCCAGTAGTATAGCGGGAGTCACCGGGGAGCTGTTTTTT. Residues: CASSIAGVTGELFF.

The chain links TRBV5-6 to TRBJ1-4; no firm D call. The CDR3 has 10 amino acids. Germline CDR1 is SGHDT and CDR2 is YYEEEE. The CDR3 protein is CAATRAGLFF. The CDR3 DNA reads as TGTGCAGCAACCCGGGCGGGACTGTTTTTT. The complete variable domain, with remaining parts taken from reference TRBV5-6 and TRBJ1-4, reads DAGVTQSPTHLIKTRGQQVTLRCSPKSGHDTVSWYQQALGQGPQFIFQYYEEEERQRGNFPDRFSGHQFPNYSSELNVNALLLGDSALYLCAATRAGLFFGSGTQLSVL.

This chain links TRBV19 with TRBJ1-5; weak D call: TRBD1 (5 bases). CDR1 and CDR2 (germline): LNHDA, SQIVND (reference sequence). V was pared by 6 bases and J by 7 bases, with 19 bases between. The CDR3 is 15 amino acids. CDR3 bases: TGTGCCAGTAGAGGCTCTTTTGGGGGAGGGCAGCCCCAGCATTTT. The encoded protein is CASRGSFGGGQPQHF.

CDR3 sequence (DNA): TGTGCCAGCAGCTTATACGGGGGAACGAACACCGGGGAGCTGTTTTTT. This codes for CASSLYGGTNTGELFF. This chain joins TRBV7-4 and TRBJ2-2; D possibly corresponds to TRBD2 (6 bases). CDR3 length: 16 amino acids. The V end was cut by 2 bases, the J end by 0 bases, with 10 bases between. Germline assignment: CDR1 SGHVT and CDR2 SQSDAQ.